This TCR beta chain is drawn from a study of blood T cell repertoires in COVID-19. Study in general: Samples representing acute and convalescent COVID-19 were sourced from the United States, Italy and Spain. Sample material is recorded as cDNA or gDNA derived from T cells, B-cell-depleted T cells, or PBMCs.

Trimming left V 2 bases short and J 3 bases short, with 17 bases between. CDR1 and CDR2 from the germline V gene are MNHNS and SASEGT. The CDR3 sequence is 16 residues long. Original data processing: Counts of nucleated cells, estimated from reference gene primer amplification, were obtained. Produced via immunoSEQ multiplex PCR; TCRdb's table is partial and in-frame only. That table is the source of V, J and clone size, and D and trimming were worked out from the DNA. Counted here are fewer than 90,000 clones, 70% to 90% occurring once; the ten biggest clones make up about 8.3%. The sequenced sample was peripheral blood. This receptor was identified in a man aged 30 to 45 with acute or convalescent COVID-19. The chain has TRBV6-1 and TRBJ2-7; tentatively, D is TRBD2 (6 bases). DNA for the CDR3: TGTGCCAGCAGTGAATATGAGGGTAGCGGAGACTACGAGCAGTACTTC. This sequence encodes CASSEYEGSGDYEQYF.